One and the same sample provided the 32 T cell receptor beta chains below, sequenced in a study of T cell repertoires in cytomegalovirus infection (dated by TCRdb to about 2019). TCRdb records Illumina HiSeq 1500 as the sequencer. TCRdb's own reprocessing of the public reads used fastp at Q25 and MiXCR and kept productive beta chains. Merged by CDR3 protein, the rows form single entries marked with the most common genes and DNA. This sample holds more than 250,000 distinct CDR3 sequences; approximately 14% were observed only once. Clones ranked in the top ten supply around 9% of the sample. Sequences were obtained from PBMCs. These receptors were taken from a human donor in good health (CMV status not recorded). Some clones in this sample may be carry-over from other donors' samples.

This chain links TRBV5-1 with TRBJ1-1, with 8 bases fitting TRBD1. V dropped 0 bases and J dropped 0; count of bases not matched to a gene: 4. This CDR3 has 16 amino acids. Germline assignment: CDR1 SGHRS and CDR2 YFSETQ. The CDR3 spells CASSLGAGGMNTEAFF. The CDR3 DNA reads as TGCGCCAGCAGCTTGGGGGCAGGGGGCATGAACACTGAAGCTTTCTTT.

The chain combines TRBV5-5 with TRBJ2-7; D remains ambiguous. The CDR3 contains 13 residues. Germline lookup yields CDR1 SGHKS and CDR2 YYEKEE (reference sequence). Trimming shortened V by 0 bases and J by 3 bases, and 7 bases separated the two germline ends. CDR3: CASSLAANYEQYF. The CDR3 DNA follows: TGTGCCAGCAGCTTGGCAGCAAACTACGAGCAGTACTTC.

In its sample, this clonotype was seen many times. This chain joins TRBV7-2 and TRBJ1-2; 8 bases line up with TRBD1. The V gene's germline CDR1 is SGHTA and CDR2 FQGNSA. There are 13 residues in the CDR3. Trimming at V came to 5 bases and at J to 6 bases, leaving 5 bases not matched to a gene. CDR3 residues: CASSATGDHGYTF. CDR3 DNA: TGTGCCAGCAGCGCGACAGGGGATCATGGCTACACCTTC.

This clonotype was counted only a few times. This rearrangement joins TRBV29-1 to TRBJ2-7; D not resolved. Germline CDR1 SQVTM, CDR2 ANQGSEA. The CDR3 covers 13 residues. The germline V and J ends were trimmed by 4 bases and 2 bases, with 12 bases remaining between them. This CDR3 is CSVALDRPYEQYF. DNA of the CDR3: TGCAGCGTTGCTCTGGATCGGCCCTACGAGCAGTACTTC.

This clonotype was detected only a few times. This chain links TRBV19 with TRBJ2-5; perhaps TRBD2 as D (6 bases). V lost 6 bases, J lost 1 base, and 15 bases lay in between. Germline V gene lookup returns CDR1 LNHDA and CDR2 SQIVND (reference sequence). This CDR3 comprises 15 residues. The CDR3 nucleotides are TGTGCCAGTAGAGGAGGAGGGCTGGGCCAAGAGACCCAGTACTTC. Its translation: CASRGGGLGQETQYF.

This clonotype has a count of ten or more. The chain recombines TRBV11-1 with TRBJ2-3; tentatively, D is TRBD2 (6 bases). Trimming took off 3 bases at V and 6 bases at J, with 19 bases between the two ends. This CDR3 is built from 16 residues. Germline loops: CDR1 SGHAT, CDR2 FQDESV (reference sequence). The chain's CDR3 is CASSFRPLLRGDTQYF. DNA for the CDR3: TGTGCCAGCAGCTTCCGACCTCTCCTTCGGGGGGATACGCAGTATTTT.

This clonotype appeared a few times. The CDR3 DNA reads TGTGCCAGCAGTTACTGGGGAGACGAGCAGTTCTTC. Translated: CASSYWGDEQFF. The V and J genes are TRBV6-6 and TRBJ2-1; D might be TRBD2 (5 bases). Germline values: CDR1 MNHNY, CDR2 SVGAGI (reference sequence). This CDR3 region has 12 residues. V dropped 1 base and J dropped 10 bases, with 8 bases sitting between them.

Worth noting for this clonotype: A read error may be the cause here, since a much bigger clone is one base away. This chain uses TRBV14 with TRBJ2-5; 9 bases are shared with TRBD1. The CDR3 is 13 residues long. Germline V lookup: CDR1 SGHDN, CDR2 FVKESK. CDR3 bases: TGTGCCAGTAAGGGACAGGGTCGAGAGACCCAGTGCTTC. As protein: CASKGQGRETQCF.

The chain employs TRBV20-1 and TRBJ1-6; 8 nucleotides match TRBD1. With 2 bases clipped from V and 6 bases from J, the junction kept 12 bases outside the gene matches. CDR3 length: 17 amino acids. Germline V gives CDR1 DFQATT, CDR2 SNEGSKA (reference sequence). The CDR3 spells CSARPQGGTGANSPLHF. CDR3 sequence (DNA): TGCAGTGCTAGACCTCAGGGGGGGACAGGAGCTAATTCACCCCTCCACTTT.

In this sample, this clonotype turned up a few times. The J gene is TRBJ2-3, the V gene TRBV3-1; 12 bases line up with TRBD2. V lost 3 bases, J lost 4 bases, and 2 bases stayed unmatched. Germline V gene lookup returns CDR1 LGHDT and CDR2 YNNKEL (reference sequence). This CDR3 region has 15 residues. DNA for the CDR3: TGTGCCAGCAGCCATCTAGCGGGGGGGGCAGATACGCAGTATTTT. This translates into CASSHLAGGADTQYF.

At least ten counts were recorded for this clonotype. The chain carries TRBV7-2 and TRBJ2-3, with 7 nucleotides matching TRBD2. V was clipped by 11 bases and J by 0 bases; unmatched bases: 5. Germline V gene data show CDR1 as SGHTA and CDR2 as FQGNSA. The CDR3 has 13 residues. The DNA of the CDR3 is TGTGCCGTTCAGCGGGGTAGCACAGATACGCAGTATTTT. Protein: CAVQRGSTDTQYF.

This clonotype has a count of ten or more. The rearrangement uses TRBV4-1 and TRBJ1-2; 7 nucleotides align to TRBD1. V was clipped by 4 bases and J by 5 bases; unmatched bases: 10. In germline, CDR1 is MGHRA, CDR2 YSYEKL. The CDR3 contains 15 residues. CDR3 residues: CASSPRTGRGYGYTF. The CDR3 nucleotides are TGCGCCAGCAGCCCCAGGACAGGCCGCGGGTATGGCTACACCTTC.

This clonotype was detected a few times. The V and J genes are TRBV28 and TRBJ2-7; 9 bases match TRBD1. The germline CDR1 and CDR2 sequences are MDHEN and SYDVKM. This CDR3 region has 15 residues. V was pared by 3 bases and J by 2 bases, with 5 bases of the junction left unmatched. DNA of the CDR3: TGTGCCAGCAGTTTGGCGACAGGGGGTCCCTACGAGCAGTACTTC. It specifies CASSLATGGPYEQYF.

The chain links TRBV20-1 to TRBJ1-5, with TRBD1 as a possible D gene (5 bases). V was pared by 2 bases and J by 2 bases, with 10 bases between. Germline assignment: CDR1 DFQATT and CDR2 SNEGSKA (reference sequence). The CDR3 loop spans 14 amino acids. The CDR3 reads CSARRGPGNQPQHF. CDR3 sequence (DNA): TGCAGTGCTAGAAGGGGACCGGGCAATCAGCCCCAGCATTTT.

This clonotype was recorded at least ten times. The V call is TRBV28, the J call TRBJ2-3; 9 bases map to TRBD2. V shed 7 bases and J 7 bases; nucleotides not matched to a gene: 6. CDR1 MDHEN and CDR2 SYDVKM come from the germline V gene. This CDR3 contains 13 residues. This CDR3 is CASTSGKGYTQYF. The CDR3 bases are TGTGCCAGCACTAGCGGGAAAGGGTATACGCAGTATTTT.

This clonotype has at least ten counts. The V and J genes are TRBV7-2 and TRBJ2-7; 8 bases are shared with TRBD2. The CDR3 covers 15 residues. The J segment lost 6 bases and the V segment lost 2 bases, leaving 9 bases of the junction unmatched. Per germline, CDR1 SGHTA and CDR2 FQGNSA. This CDR3 reads CASSLKAGGLSEQYF. For the CDR3, the DNA is TGTGCCAGCAGCTTAAAGGCGGGAGGCCTAAGCGAGCAGTACTTC.

This clonotype was observed a handful of times. V is TRBV20-1 and J is TRBJ2-2; 11 bases agree with TRBD2. Germline lookup yields CDR1 DFQATT and CDR2 SNEGSKA (reference sequence). CDR3 length: 13 residues. The J segment lost 5 bases and the V segment lost 7 bases, leaving 3 bases of the junction unmatched. CDR3: CSVAGGQTGELFF. The DNA of the CDR3 is TGCAGTGTAGCGGGGGGGCAGACCGGGGAGCTGTTTTTT.

This clonotype was observed at least ten times. V gene TRBV7-6 combines with J gene TRBJ1-1; D is perhaps TRBD1 (5 bases). The CDR3 is 13 residues long. Germline V gene sequence: CDR1 SGHVS, CDR2 FNYEAQ. Trimming shortened V by 3 bases and J by 3 bases, and 8 bases separated the two germline ends. CDR3 residues: CASSLGGDTEAFF. CDR3 DNA sequence: TGTGCCAGCAGCTTGGGGGGGGACACTGAAGCTTTCTTT.

This clonotype was detected only a few times. J is TRBJ1-5 and V is TRBV20-1, with a weak D call TRBD1 (5 bases). The CDR3 loop spans 13 amino acids. V lost 3 bases and J 7 bases, leaving 13 bases between the germline ends. In germline, CDR1 is DFQATT, CDR2 SNEGSKA (reference sequence). For the CDR3, the DNA is TGCAGTGCTAGCGGGCAGGGCGACCAGCCCCAGCATTTT. It yields the protein CSASGQGDQPQHF.

The gene calls are TRBV20-1 and TRBJ1-5; 7 nucleotides align to TRBD1. V shed 5 bases, J shed 3 bases, and the junction held 4 bases outside the gene matches. Germline V gene lookup returns CDR1 DFQATT and CDR2 SNEGSKA (reference sequence). The CDR3 loop spans 13 amino acids. The chain's CDR3 is CSAVGTDNQPQHF. CDR3 coding DNA: TGCAGTGCTGTGGGGACAGACAATCAGCCCCAGCATTTT.

This clonotype was detected a few times. J is TRBJ2-1 and V is TRBV10-3; 9 bases align to TRBD2. CDR1 and CDR2 (germline): ENHRY, SYGVKD. The trim removed 6 bases at V and 3 bases at J, leaving 9 bases unmatched. The length of the CDR3 is 16 residues. The CDR3 coding sequence is TGTGCCATCAGGGGGAGCGCTAGCGGGGTCTACAATGAGCAGTTCTTC. Its protein is CAIRGSASGVYNEQFF.

The genes are TRBV29-1 and TRBJ1-2; tentatively, D is TRBD1 (6 bases). In germline, CDR1 is SQVTM, CDR2 ANQGSEA. The CDR3 is 13 residues long. V dropped 6 bases and J dropped 4 bases, with 15 bases sitting between them. The CDR3 spells CSVEPPGAYGYTF. CDR3 nucleotide sequence: TGCAGCGTGGAACCCCCAGGGGCCTATGGCTACACCTTC.

This clonotype was detected ten times or more. J is TRBJ2-5 and V is TRBV7-2; 9 nucleotides align to TRBD2. The junction had 10 bases not matched to a gene; V was cut back by 1 base and J by 4 bases. This CDR3 comprises 17 residues. Germline-derived CDR1 and CDR2 are SGHTA and FQGNSA. CDR3 nucleotides: TGTGCCAGCAGCTTAGGAGGCATAGCGGGAGAATCAGAGACCCAGTACTTC. Its protein product is CASSLGGIAGESETQYF.

This clonotype occurred many times. This CDR3 is CASSESYPVNNEQFF. In nucleotides, the CDR3 is TGTGCCAGCAGTGAATCATACCCCGTTAACAATGAGCAGTTCTTC. The chain recombines TRBV6-1 with TRBJ2-1; no clear D gene. Germline loops: CDR1 MNHNS, CDR2 SASEGT. Trimming removed 2 bases from V and 5 bases from J, with 13 bases in between. The CDR3 is made up of 15 amino acids.

V usage is TRBV7-3 and J usage is TRBJ1-1; no clear D gene. Germline-derived CDR1 and CDR2 are SGHTA and FQGTGA. The V end lost 2 bases, the J end lost 0 bases, and 16 bases lay between the germline ends. CDR3 length: 17 amino acids. For the CDR3, the DNA is TGTGCCAGCAGCTTATCCTCCGGGCCTCCCATGAACACTGAAGCTTTCTTT. Translating it yields CASSLSSGPPMNTEAFF.

The genes are TRBV29-1 and TRBJ1-2; D is perhaps TRBD1 (5 bases). Trimming left V 3 bases short and J 8 bases short, with 16 bases between. The germline V gene has CDR1 SQVTM and CDR2 ANQGSEA. This CDR3 is built from 13 residues. CDR3 amino acids: CSVDRRWEGGYTF. CDR3 DNA sequence: TGCAGCGTTGACAGGCGCTGGGAGGGGGGCTACACCTTC.

This clonotype was recorded a few times. The rearrangement uses TRBV6-8 and TRBJ2-3; TRBD2 agrees at 15 bases. Germline V lookup: CDR1 MNHGY, CDR2 SAAAGT. The length of the CDR3 is 20 residues. V shed 7 bases, J shed 4 bases, and the junction held 18 bases outside the gene matches. The DNA for the CDR3 is TGTGCCAGCAATTCAACCCCTCCCCAAGGACTAGCGGGGGGGGCAGATACGCAGTATTTT. Its translation is CASNSTPPQGLAGGADTQYF.

The rearrangement links TRBV5-4 to TRBJ2-3; D remains ambiguous. Germline assignment: CDR1 SGHNT and CDR2 YYREEE (reference sequence). V lost 3 bases and J 6 bases, leaving 14 bases between the germline ends. The CDR3 is made up of 14 amino acids. DNA for the CDR3: TGTGCCAGCAGCTCGAGGTCGGAATGGGATACGCAGTATTTT. Translated, it gives CASSSRSEWDTQYF.

The chain carries TRBV6-4 and TRBJ2-3, with TRBD2 identical over 14 bases. CDR1 and CDR2 (germline): MRHNA, SNTAGT. The CDR3 extends over 15 amino acids. J gave up 3 bases and V 8 bases, and 4 bases lay outside the gene matches. CDR3 in DNA: TGTGCCAGCCGGGGACTAGCGGGAGATACAGATACGCAGTATTTT. Amino acids: CASRGLAGDTDTQYF.

This clonotype has only a few counts. The chain links TRBV5-4 to TRBJ2-1; 7 nucleotides match TRBD1. CDR1 is SGHNT, CDR2 YYREEE, per germline (reference sequence). This CDR3 has 15 amino acids. V trimming: 0 bases; J trimming: 9 bases; junction bases outside the gene matches: 9. The CDR3 nucleotides are TGTGCCAGCAGCTTGGAGGGGGCTTCTGGCGTTGAGCAGTTCTTC. This gives the protein CASSLEGASGVEQFF.

The chain couples TRBV7-4 to TRBJ1-5, with 7 positions matching TRBD1. V was pared by 0 bases and J by 14 bases, with 13 bases of the junction left unmatched. The CDR3 loop spans 15 amino acids. From germline, CDR1 is SGHVT and CDR2 SQSDAQ. This CDR3 reads CASSLAGGQPQRKHF. DNA for the CDR3: TGTGCCAGCAGCTTAGCGGGGGGACAGCCCCAGCGTAAGCATTTT.

The chain recombines TRBV4-1 with TRBJ2-4; D gene uncertain. Trimming left V 2 bases short and J 2 bases short, with 10 bases between. CDR1 is MGHRA and CDR2 is YSYEKL in the germline V gene. The CDR3 spans 15 residues. DNA of the CDR3: TGCGCCAGCAGCCAACCTGGACGATCCAAAAACATTCAGTACTTC. It specifies CASSQPGRSKNIQYF.